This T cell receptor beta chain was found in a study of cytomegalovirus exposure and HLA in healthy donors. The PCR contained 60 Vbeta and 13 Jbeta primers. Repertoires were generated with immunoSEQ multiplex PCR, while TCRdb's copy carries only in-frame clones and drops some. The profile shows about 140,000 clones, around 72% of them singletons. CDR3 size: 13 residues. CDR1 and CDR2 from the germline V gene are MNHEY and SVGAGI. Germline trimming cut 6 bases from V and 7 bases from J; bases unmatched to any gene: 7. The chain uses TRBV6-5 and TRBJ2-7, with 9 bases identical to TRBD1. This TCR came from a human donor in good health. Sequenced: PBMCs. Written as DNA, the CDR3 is TGTGCCAGCAGGCGGACAGGGGCGGGTGAGCAGTACTTC. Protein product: CASRRTGAGEQYF.